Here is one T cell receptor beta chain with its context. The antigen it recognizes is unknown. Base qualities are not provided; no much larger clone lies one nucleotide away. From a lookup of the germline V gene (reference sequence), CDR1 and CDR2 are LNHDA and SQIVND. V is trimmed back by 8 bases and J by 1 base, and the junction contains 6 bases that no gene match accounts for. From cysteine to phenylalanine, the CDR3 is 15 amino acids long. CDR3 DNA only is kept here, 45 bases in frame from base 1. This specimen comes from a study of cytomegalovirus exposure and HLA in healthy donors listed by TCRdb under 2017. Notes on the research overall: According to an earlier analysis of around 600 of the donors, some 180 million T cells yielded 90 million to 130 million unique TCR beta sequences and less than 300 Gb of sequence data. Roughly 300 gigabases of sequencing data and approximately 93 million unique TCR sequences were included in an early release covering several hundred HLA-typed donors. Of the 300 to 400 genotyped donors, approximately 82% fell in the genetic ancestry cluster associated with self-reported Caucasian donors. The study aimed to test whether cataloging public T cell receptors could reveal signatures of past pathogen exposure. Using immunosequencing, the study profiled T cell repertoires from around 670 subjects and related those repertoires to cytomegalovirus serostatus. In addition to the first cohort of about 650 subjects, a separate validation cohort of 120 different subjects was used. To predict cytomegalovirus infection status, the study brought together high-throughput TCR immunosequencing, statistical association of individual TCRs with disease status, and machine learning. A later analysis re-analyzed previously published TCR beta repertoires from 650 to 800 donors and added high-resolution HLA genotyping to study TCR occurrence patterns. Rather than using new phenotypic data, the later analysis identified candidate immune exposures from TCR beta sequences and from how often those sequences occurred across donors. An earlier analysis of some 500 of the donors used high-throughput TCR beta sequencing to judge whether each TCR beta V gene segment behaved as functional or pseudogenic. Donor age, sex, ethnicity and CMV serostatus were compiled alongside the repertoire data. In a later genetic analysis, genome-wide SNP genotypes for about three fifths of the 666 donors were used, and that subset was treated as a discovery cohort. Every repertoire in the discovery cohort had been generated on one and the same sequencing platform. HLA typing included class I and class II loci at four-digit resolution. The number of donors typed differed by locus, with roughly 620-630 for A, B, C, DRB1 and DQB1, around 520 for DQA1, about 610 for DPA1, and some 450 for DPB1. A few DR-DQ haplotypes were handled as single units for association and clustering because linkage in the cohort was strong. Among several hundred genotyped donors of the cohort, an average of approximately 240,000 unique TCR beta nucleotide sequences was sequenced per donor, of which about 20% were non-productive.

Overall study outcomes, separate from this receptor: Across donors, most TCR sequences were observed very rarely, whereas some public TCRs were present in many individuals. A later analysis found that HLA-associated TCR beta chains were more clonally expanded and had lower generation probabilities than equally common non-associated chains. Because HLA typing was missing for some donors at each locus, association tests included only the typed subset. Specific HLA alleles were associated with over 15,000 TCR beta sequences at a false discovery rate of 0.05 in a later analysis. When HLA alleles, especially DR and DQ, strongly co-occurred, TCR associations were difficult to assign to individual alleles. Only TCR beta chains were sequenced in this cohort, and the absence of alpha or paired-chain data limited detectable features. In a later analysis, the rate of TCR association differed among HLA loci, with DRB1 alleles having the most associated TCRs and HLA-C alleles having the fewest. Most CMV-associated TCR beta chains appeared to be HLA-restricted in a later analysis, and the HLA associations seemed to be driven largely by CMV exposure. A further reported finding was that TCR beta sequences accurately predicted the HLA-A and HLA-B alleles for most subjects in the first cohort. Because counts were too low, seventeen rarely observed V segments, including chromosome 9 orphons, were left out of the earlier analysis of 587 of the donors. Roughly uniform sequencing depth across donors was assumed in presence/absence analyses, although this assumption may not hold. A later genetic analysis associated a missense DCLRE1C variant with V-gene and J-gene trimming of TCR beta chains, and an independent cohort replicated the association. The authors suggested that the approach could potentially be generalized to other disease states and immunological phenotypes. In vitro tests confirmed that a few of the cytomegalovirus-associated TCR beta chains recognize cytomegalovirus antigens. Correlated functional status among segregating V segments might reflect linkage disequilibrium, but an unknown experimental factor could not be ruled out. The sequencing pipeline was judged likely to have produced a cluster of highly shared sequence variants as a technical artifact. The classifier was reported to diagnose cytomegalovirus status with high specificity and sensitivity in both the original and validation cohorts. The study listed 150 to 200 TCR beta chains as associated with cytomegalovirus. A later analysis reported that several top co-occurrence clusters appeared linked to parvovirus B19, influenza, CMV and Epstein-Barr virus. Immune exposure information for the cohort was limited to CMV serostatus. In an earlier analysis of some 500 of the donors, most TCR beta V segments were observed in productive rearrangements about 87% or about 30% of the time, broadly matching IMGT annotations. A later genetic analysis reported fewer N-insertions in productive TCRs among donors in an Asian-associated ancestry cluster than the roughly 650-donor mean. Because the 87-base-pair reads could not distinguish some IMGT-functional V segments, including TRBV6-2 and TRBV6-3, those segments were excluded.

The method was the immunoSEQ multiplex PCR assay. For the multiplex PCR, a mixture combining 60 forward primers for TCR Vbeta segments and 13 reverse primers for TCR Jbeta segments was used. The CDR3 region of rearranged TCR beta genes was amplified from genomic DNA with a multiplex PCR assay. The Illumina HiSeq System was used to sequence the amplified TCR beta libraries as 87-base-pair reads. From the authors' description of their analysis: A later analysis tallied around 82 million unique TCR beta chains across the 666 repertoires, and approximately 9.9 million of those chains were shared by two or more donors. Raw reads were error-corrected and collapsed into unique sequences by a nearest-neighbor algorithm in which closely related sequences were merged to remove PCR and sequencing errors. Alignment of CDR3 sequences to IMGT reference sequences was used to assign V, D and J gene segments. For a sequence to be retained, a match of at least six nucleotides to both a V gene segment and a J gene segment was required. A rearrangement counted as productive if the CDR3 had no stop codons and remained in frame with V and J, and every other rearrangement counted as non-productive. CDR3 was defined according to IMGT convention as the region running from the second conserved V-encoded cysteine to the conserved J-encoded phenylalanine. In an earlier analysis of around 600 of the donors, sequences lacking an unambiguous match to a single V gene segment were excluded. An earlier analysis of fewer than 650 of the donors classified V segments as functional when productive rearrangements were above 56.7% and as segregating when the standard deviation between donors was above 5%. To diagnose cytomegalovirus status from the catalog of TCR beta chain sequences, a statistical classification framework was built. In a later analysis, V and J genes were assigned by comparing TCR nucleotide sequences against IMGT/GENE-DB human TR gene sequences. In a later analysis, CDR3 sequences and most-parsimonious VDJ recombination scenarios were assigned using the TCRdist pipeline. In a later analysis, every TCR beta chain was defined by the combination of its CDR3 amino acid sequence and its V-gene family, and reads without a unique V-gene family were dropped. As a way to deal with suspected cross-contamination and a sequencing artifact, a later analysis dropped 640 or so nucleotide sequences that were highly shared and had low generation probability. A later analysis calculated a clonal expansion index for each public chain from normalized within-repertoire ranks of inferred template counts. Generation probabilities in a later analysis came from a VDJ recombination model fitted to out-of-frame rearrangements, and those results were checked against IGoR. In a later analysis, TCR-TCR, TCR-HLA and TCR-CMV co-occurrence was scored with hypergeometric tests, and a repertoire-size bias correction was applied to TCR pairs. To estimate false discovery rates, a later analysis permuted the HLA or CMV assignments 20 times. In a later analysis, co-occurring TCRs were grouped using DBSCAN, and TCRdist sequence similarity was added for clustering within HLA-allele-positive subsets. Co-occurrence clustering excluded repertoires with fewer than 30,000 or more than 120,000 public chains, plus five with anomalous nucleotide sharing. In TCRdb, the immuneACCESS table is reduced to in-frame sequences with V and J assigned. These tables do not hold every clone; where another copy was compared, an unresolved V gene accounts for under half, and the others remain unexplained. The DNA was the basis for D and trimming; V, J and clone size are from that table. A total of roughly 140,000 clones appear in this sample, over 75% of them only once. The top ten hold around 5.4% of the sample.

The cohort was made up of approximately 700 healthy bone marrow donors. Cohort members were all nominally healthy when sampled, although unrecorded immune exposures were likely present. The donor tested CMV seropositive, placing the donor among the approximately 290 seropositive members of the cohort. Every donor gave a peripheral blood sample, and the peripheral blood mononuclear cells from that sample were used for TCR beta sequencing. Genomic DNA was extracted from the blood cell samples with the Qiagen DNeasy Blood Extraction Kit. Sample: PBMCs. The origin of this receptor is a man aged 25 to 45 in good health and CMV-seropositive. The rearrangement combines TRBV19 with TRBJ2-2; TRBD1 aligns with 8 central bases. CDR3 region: CASHVDRVNTGELFF. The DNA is TGTGCCAGTCACGTGGACAGGGTGAACACCGGGGAGCTGTTTTTT.